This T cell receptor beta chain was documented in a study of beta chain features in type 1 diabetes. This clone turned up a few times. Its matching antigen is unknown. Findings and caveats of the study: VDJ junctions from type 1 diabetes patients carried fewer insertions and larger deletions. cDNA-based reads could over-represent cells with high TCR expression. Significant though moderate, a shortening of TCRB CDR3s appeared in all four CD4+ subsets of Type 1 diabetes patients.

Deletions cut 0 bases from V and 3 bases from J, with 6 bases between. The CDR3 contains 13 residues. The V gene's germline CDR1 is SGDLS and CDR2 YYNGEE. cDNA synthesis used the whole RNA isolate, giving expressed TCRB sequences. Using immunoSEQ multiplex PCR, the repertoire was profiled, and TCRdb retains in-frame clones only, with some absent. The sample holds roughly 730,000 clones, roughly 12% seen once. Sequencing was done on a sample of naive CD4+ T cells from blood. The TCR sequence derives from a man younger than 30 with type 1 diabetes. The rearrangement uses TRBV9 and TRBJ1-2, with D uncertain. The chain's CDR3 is CASSVERDYGYTF. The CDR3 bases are TGTGCCAGCAGCGTAGAGAGGGACTATGGCTACACCTTC.